A single sample is the source of the 15 T cell receptor beta chains below, sequenced in a study of cytomegalovirus exposure and HLA in healthy donors. PCR used 60 Vbeta primers and 13 Jbeta primers. The repertoire was sequenced with immunoSEQ multiplex PCR; TCRdb's copy has only in-frame clones and lacks some. This table has fewer than 250,000 clones, approximately 86% appearing once. Sequenced: PBMCs. These receptors came from a woman aged 18-29 years in good health and CMV-seronegative.

This chain joins TRBV6-1 and TRBJ2-7, with 7 positions matching TRBD1. Germline CDR1 and CDR2: MNHNS and SASEGT. V dropped 1 base and J dropped 2; count of bases not matched to a gene: 2. This CDR3 spans 14 amino acids. CDR3 DNA sequence: TGTGCCAGCAGTGAAGGGGGGACAGCCTACGAGCAGTACTTC. This gives the protein CASSEGGTAYEQYF.

This chain uses TRBV20-1 with TRBJ1-1; D is uncertain. Germline CDR1 reads DFQATT; CDR2 reads SNEGSKA (reference sequence). The CDR3 has 11 amino acids. Trimming removed 4 bases from V and 10 bases from J, with 13 bases in between. Written as DNA, the CDR3 is TGCAGTGCTACTGGCCTTGGCGGAGCTTTCTTT. Protein product: CSATGLGGAFF.

This clone was detected only once. V and J are TRBV5-1 and TRBJ2-7; possible D gene TRBD2, 6 bases. The germline V gene has CDR1 SGHRS and CDR2 YFSETQ. The CDR3 contains 13 residues. Deletions cut 2 bases from V and 7 bases from J, with 13 bases between. The CDR3 nucleotides read TGCGCCAGCAGCTTCGGGGGTTCCCTTGAGCAGTACTTC. Residues: CASSFGGSLEQYF.

The chain carries TRBV7-9 and TRBJ2-7; 7 bases agree with TRBD1. The germline gives CDR1 SEHNR, CDR2 FQNEAQ (reference sequence). The V segment lost 5 bases and the J segment 6 bases; nucleotides outside the gene matches: 13. This CDR3 region has 15 residues. The DNA for the CDR3 is TGTGCCAGCAGCCCTCGAGACAGGGAAGTCCGCGAGCAGTACTTC. Translating it yields CASSPRDREVREQYF.

This clone was seen just once. The chain is built from TRBV18 and TRBJ2-7, with D tentatively TRBD2 (5 bases). Germline V gives CDR1 KGHSH, CDR2 LQKENI. V was shortened by 1 base and J by 0 bases, with 13 bases between the two germline ends. The CDR3 length is 16 residues. CDR3 in amino acids: CASSPRPGSSSYEQYF. For the CDR3, the DNA is TGTGCCAGCTCACCACGGCCGGGATCGAGCTCCTACGAGCAGTACTTC.

J is TRBJ1-1 and V is TRBV5-4; 9 bases are a match to TRBD1. V was clipped by 0 bases and J by 11 bases; unmatched bases: 14. Germline V CDR1 and CDR2: SGHNT, YYREEE (reference sequence). The CDR3 contains 16 residues. CDR3 bases: TGTGCCAGCAGCTTGGGTGGTCCCGGGACAGGGAGTGAGGCTTTCTTT. Translation gives CASSLGGPGTGSEAFF.

The V and J genes are TRBV6-5 and TRBJ1-6; D is ambiguous. This CDR3 contains 13 residues. Germline V gene data show CDR1 as MNHEY and CDR2 as SVGAGI. V lost 2 bases, J lost 9 bases, and 8 bases lay in between. The CDR3: CASSYPGGSPLHF. Here the CDR3 DNA reads TGTGCCAGCAGTTACCCCGGAGGTTCACCCCTCCACTTT.

The V and J genes are TRBV9 and TRBJ2-3, with D uncertain. V shed 0 bases and J shed 5 bases, with 16 bases lying between them. The CDR3 is made up of 16 amino acids. CDR1 is SGDLS, CDR2 YYNGEE, per germline. The CDR3 DNA follows: TGTGCCAGCAGCGTAGAGTATGGCGGTGCTGTAGATACGCAGTATTTT. This translates into CASSVEYGGAVDTQYF.

This clone was seen a few times. The rearrangement links TRBV9 to TRBJ2-7; D unclear. This CDR3 contains 13 residues. In germline, CDR1 is SGDLS, CDR2 YYNGEE. V lost 0 bases, J lost 3 bases, and 7 bases lay in between. The CDR3 region is CASSVGGNYEQYF. Here the CDR3 DNA reads TGTGCCAGCAGCGTAGGAGGTAACTACGAGCAGTACTTC.

V is TRBV2 and J is TRBJ2-5; tentative D call: TRBD1 (6 bases). Germline V gene sequence: CDR1 SNHLY, CDR2 FYNNEI. This CDR3 comprises 13 residues. The V and J ends lost 8 bases and 5 bases respectively, with 15 bases between them. CDR3 nucleotide sequence: TGTGCCAGCGAGATGGGACAAATGGAGACCCAGTACTTC. It encodes CASEMGQMETQYF.

The chain employs TRBV27 and TRBJ2-1; no definite D call. This CDR3 comprises 13 residues. Per the germline V gene, CDR1 is MNHEY and CDR2 is SMNVEV (reference sequence). The V and J ends lost 6 bases and 0 bases respectively, with 6 bases between them. CDR3 residues: CASRRSSYNEQFF. In DNA form, the CDR3 reads TGTGCCAGCAGGCGGAGCTCCTACAATGAGCAGTTCTTC.

Of note for this clone: The junction differs from germline at one of its ends, possibly a read error. V and J are TRBV7-2 and TRBJ2-4; no clear D gene. The CDR3 runs 13 residues. CDR1 and CDR2 from the germline V gene are SGHTA and FQGNSA. CDR3 loop: CASGLGQRGIQYF. CDR3 DNA: TGTGCCAGCGGCTTAGGGCAGCGAGGCATTCAGTACTTC. Full variable domain (rest looked up from reference TRBV7-2 and TRBJ2-4): GAGVSQSPSNKVTEKGKDVELRCDPISGHTALYWYRQSLGQGLEFLIYFQGNSAPDKSGLPSDRFSAERTGGSVSTLTIQRTQQEDSAVYLCASGLGQRGIQYFGAGTRLSVL.

This chain links TRBV7-6 with TRBJ2-5; D gene uncertain. The length of the CDR3 is 13 residues. The V and J ends lost 2 bases and 1 base respectively, with 5 bases between them. Germline CDR1 SGHVS, CDR2 FNYEAQ. The CDR3: CASSLSLQETQYF. The CDR3, as DNA: TGTGCCAGCAGCTTATCCCTCCAAGAGACCCAGTACTTC.

CDR3 region: CASSRTGQGARANEKLFF. CDR3 nucleotides: TGTGCCAGCAGCAGAACTGGACAGGGGGCTCGGGCTAATGAAAAACTGTTTTTT. The chain recombines TRBV4-2 with TRBJ1-4; TRBD1 aligns across 11 bases. With 5 bases clipped from V and 3 bases from J, the junction kept 11 bases outside the gene matches. CDR3 size: 18 residues. The germline CDR1 and CDR2 sequences are LGHNA and YNFKEQ.

The J gene is TRBJ2-1, the V gene TRBV19, with D maybe TRBD2 (6 bases). The V gene lost 5 bases and the J gene lost 8 bases, with 10 bases spanning the gap. This CDR3 is 12 amino acids long. CDR1 is LNHDA, CDR2 SQIVND, per germline (reference sequence). Written as DNA, the CDR3 is TGTGCCAGTAGTTCCTGGGGGGATGAGCAGTTCTTC. Translated, it gives CASSSWGDEQFF.